These 23 T cell receptor beta chains came from one sample sequenced in a study of Graves' ophthalmopathy and Graves' hyperthyroidism. The authors amplified TCR beta CDR3 regions, and they did so from RNA transcripts for repertoire sequencing. Second-round multiplex PCR came after a first-round RT-PCR that employed HTBI primers. A single record per CDR3 protein comes from TCRdb applying MiXCR to the multiplex PCR reads. The repertoire holds roughly 420,000 distinct CDR3 sequences, with 20% to 25% as singletons. The specimen sequenced was peripheral blood. Every receptor here comes from a woman aged 18-30 years with stable Graves' hyperthyroidism.

This clonotype was picked up many times. This CDR3 fails to terminate in the conserved phenylalanine or tryptophan, so it likely reflects a read error. CDR3: CASSFYSSGQPQHI. In nucleotides, the CDR3 is TGTGCCAGCAGTTTCTACTCCTCAGGTCAGCCCCAGCATATT. The chain recombines TRBV12-3 or TRBV12-4 with TRBJ1-5; D unclear. This CDR3 has 14 residues. Deletions cut 3 bases from V and 6 bases from J, with 12 bases between.

Ten or more counts support this clonotype. The J gene is TRBJ1-5, the V gene TRBV12-3 or TRBV12-4; D is unclear. V shed 3 bases and J shed 2 bases, with 8 bases lying between them. The CDR3 covers 14 residues. DNA of the CDR3: TGTGCCAGCAGTTTTAACAGTCGCAATCAGCCCCAGCATTTT. Translation gives CASSFNSRNQPQHF.

This clonotype was recorded many times. The chain joins TRBV2 to TRBJ1-2; 10 bases align to TRBD1. Trimming took 6 bases from V and 7 from J; bases not matched to a gene: 8. Germline values: CDR1 SNHLY, CDR2 FYNNEI. This CDR3 contains 14 residues. The CDR3 is CASRFRQGASGYTF. The DNA of the CDR3 is TGTGCCAGCAGGTTCCGACAGGGGGCCAGTGGCTACACCTTC.

This clonotype was seen many times. The chain uses TRBV7-2 and TRBJ2-7; no clear D. V lost 4 bases and J 5 bases, leaving 15 bases between the germline ends. Germline V gene lookup returns CDR1 SGHTA and CDR2 FQGNSA. The CDR3 totals 14 residues. CDR3 in DNA: TGTGCCAGCAGCTACCGGGCCTACGGCGACGAGCAGTACTTC. Its translation is CASSYRAYGDEQYF.

This clonotype was counted at least ten times. This chain uses TRBV11-2 with TRBJ2-2; maybe TRBD1 (6 bases). Germline-derived CDR1 and CDR2 are SGHAT and FQNNGV. The CDR3 totals 17 residues. Trimming took 2 bases from V and 0 from J, leaving 13 bases between them. The CDR3 here is CASSLFAGTSNTGELFF. CDR3 sequence (DNA): TGTGCCAGCAGCTTATTTGCCGGGACATCGAACACCGGGGAGCTGTTTTTT.

This clonotype was seen a few times. The chain recombines TRBV30 with TRBJ2-2, with no clear D. Trimming took 1 base from V and 5 from J, leaving 8 bases between them. CDR3 length: 13 residues. CDR1 and CDR2 from the germline V gene are GTSNPN and SVGIG (reference sequence). CDR3 coding DNA: TGTGCCTGGAGTGCCGGCAGTACCGGGGAGCTGTTTTTT. Encoded protein: CAWSAGSTGELFF. Variable domain in full (rest from reference TRBV30 and TRBJ2-2): SQTIHQWPATLVQPVGSPLSLECTVEGTSNPNLYWYRQAAGRGLQLLFYSVGIGQISSEVPQNLSASRPQDRQFILSSKKLLLSDSGFYLCAWSAGSTGELFFGEGSRLTVL.

At least ten counts were recorded for this clonotype. The rearrangement links TRBV9 to TRBJ2-7; perhaps D is TRBD1 or TRBD2 (6 bases each). Trimming pared 3 bases from V and 3 bases from J, leaving 16 bases between. The germline V gene encodes CDR1 SGDLS and CDR2 YYNGEE. This CDR3 has 15 residues. Here the CDR3 reads CASSATGTSIYEQYF. DNA of the CDR3: TGTGCCAGCAGCGCCACAGGGACTTCGATCTACGAGCAGTACTTC.

The sample holds a few counts of this clonotype. The chain uses TRBV27 and TRBJ1-2, with D unresolved. The CDR3 length is 13 residues. The germline V gene encodes CDR1 MNHEY and CDR2 SMNVEV (reference sequence). V was shortened by 4 bases and J by 5 bases, with 11 bases between the two germline ends. CDR3 protein: CASSSGSTYGYTF. The CDR3, as DNA: TGTGCCAGCAGTTCCGGCAGCACTTATGGCTACACCTTC.

This clonotype has ten or more counts. This chain links TRBV12-3 or TRBV12-4 with TRBJ1-6; 8 bases map to TRBD1. The CDR3 extends over 15 amino acids. After removal of 6 bases from V and 7 bases from J, the junction contained 8 bases not matched to a gene. The CDR3 region has the DNA TGTGCCAGCAGGACAGGGGCCGTGGGAAATTCACCCCTCCACTTT. Amino acid sequence: CASRTGAVGNSPLHF.

This clonotype has a count of ten or more. The chain has TRBV10-3 and TRBJ1-1, with D uncertain. V lost 8 bases to trimming and J lost 5 bases, with 12 bases between them. This CDR3 is 12 amino acids long. Germline V gives CDR1 ENHRY, CDR2 SYGVKD. DNA for the CDR3: TGTGCCATCGGAGGGAGGCGGACTGAAGCTTTCTTT. This gives the protein CAIGGRRTEAFF.

At least ten counts were recorded for this clonotype. The V call is TRBV4-1, the J call TRBJ2-7, with D possibly matching TRBD1 (5 bases). The CDR3 sequence is 14 residues long. The germline gives CDR1 MGHRA, CDR2 YSYEKL. Trimming removed 0 bases at V and 3 bases at J, with 9 bases between. Here the CDR3 reads CASSQDQGRYEQYF. CDR3 in DNA: TGCGCCAGCAGCCAAGACCAGGGTCGCTACGAGCAGTACTTC.

This clonotype showed up many times. This rearrangement joins TRBV11-1 to TRBJ1-1; 8 nucleotides agree with TRBD1. This CDR3 region has 14 residues. Germline-derived CDR1 and CDR2 are SGHAT and FQDESV (reference sequence). V lost 1 base to trimming and J lost 10 bases; unmatched junction nucleotides: 8. CDR3 protein: CASSLEAAQGGAFF. The CDR3 DNA sequence: TGTGCCAGCAGCTTAGAGGCAGCACAGGGGGGAGCTTTCTTT.

This chain joins TRBV12-3 or TRBV12-4 and TRBJ1-1; D may be TRBD1 (6 bases). V shed 2 bases and J shed 6 bases, with 13 bases lying between them. The CDR3 runs 14 residues. This CDR3 reads CASSLTTGFPEAFF. CDR3 sequence (DNA): TGTGCCAGCAGTTTAACCACAGGGTTCCCTGAAGCTTTCTTT.

This clonotype was found many times. One junction end disagrees with the germline gene, perhaps due to a read error. The chain links TRBV6-1 to TRBJ1-2; 9 bases match TRBD1. The CDR3 contains 13 residues. CDR1 is MNHNS, CDR2 SASEGT, per germline. Written as DNA, the CDR3 is TGCGCCAGCAGCGAGACAGGGGGGTATGGCTACACCTTC. Its translation is CASSETGGYGYTF.

This clonotype was counted many times. CDR3 protein: CASRPRGGRQETQYF. In DNA, the CDR3 is TGTGCCAGCAGACCTCGGGGAGGGAGGCAAGAGACCCAGTACTTC. The chain has TRBV7-8 and TRBJ2-5; TRBD2 aligns across 7 bases. Germline assignment: CDR1 SGHVS and CDR2 FQNEAQ. CDR3 length: 15 residues. The V and J ends lost 6 bases and 2 bases, in that order; junction bases with no gene match: 9.

This chain links TRBV20-1 with TRBJ2-4; D gene ambiguous. Germline loops: CDR1 DFQATT, CDR2 SNEGSKA (reference sequence). Trimming took 5 bases from V and 15 from J, leaving 8 bases between them. The CDR3 covers 8 residues. In nucleotides, the CDR3 is TGCAGTGCTGCCCTCGGGTACTTC. Translation gives CSAALGYF.

This clonotype showed up just a few times. The chain has TRBV24-1 and TRBJ2-5, with a tentative D call TRBD1 (5 bases). Germline loops: CDR1 KGHDR, CDR2 SFDVKD. This CDR3 comprises 14 residues. The V and J ends lost 4 bases and 5 bases respectively, with 13 bases between them. The CDR3 loop reads CATSDTRRQETQYF. The CDR3 DNA is TGTGCCACCAGTGACACACGAAGACAGGAGACCCAGTACTTC.

In its sample, this clonotype was seen a few times. The chain couples TRBV28 to TRBJ1-2, with D possibly TRBD1 on 6 matching bases. CDR3 length: 13 residues. V was cut by 8 bases and J by 0 bases, with 10 bases left in between. CDR1 MDHEN and CDR2 SYDVKM come from the germline V gene. The CDR3 DNA is TGTGCCAGCCTCGAGGGGGCTAACTATGGCTACACCTTC. Translation: CASLEGANYGYTF.

In this sample, this clonotype turned up many times. This chain uses TRBV20-1 with TRBJ2-2; 9 bases map to TRBD2. V lost 1 base, J lost 6 bases, and 18 bases stayed unmatched. The CDR3 contains 19 residues. Germline CDR1 and CDR2: DFQATT and SNEGSKA (reference sequence). DNA for the CDR3: TGCAGTGCTAGAGCAGGGCCCTCGAGAGGCCTAGCGGGACCCGGGGAGCTGTTTTTT. As protein: CSARAGPSRGLAGPGELFF.

This clonotype has just a few counts. The chain carries TRBV7-9 and TRBJ1-6, with no clear D. Per germline, CDR1 SEHNR and CDR2 FQNEAQ (reference sequence). V was pared by 3 bases and J by 7 bases, with 4 bases between. CDR3 length equals 12 residues. The CDR3 loop is CASSFTNSPLHF. The CDR3 DNA reads TGTGCCAGCAGCTTCACAAATTCACCCCTCCACTTT.

This clonotype was observed at least ten times. V is TRBV15 and J is TRBJ2-7, with 7 bases fitting TRBD2. CDR1 LNHNV and CDR2 YYDKDF come from the germline V gene (reference sequence). The CDR3 spans 14 residues. The junction had 0 bases not matched to a gene; V was cut back by 0 bases and J by 1 base. The CDR3, as DNA: TGTGCCACCAGCAGAGACGGGGGGTCCTACGAGCAGTACTTC. Translation: CATSRDGGSYEQYF.

This clonotype was observed a handful of times. This chain joins TRBV11-1 and TRBJ2-7; maybe TRBD2 (5 bases). CDR3 length equals 17 residues. With 4 bases removed from V and 4 bases from J, the gap between germline ends came to 23 bases. Germline V gives CDR1 SGHAT, CDR2 FQDESV (reference sequence). The DNA for the CDR3 is TGTGCCAGCAGCTCCAGCGACGGGGTTCAAAGATTATACGAGCAGTACTTC. This encodes CASSSSDGVQRLYEQYF.

This clonotype was seen just once. J is TRBJ2-7 and V is TRBV24-1, with D uncertain. The V end was cut by 4 bases, the J end by 2 bases, with 14 bases between. The germline V gene has CDR1 KGHDR and CDR2 SFDVKD. The CDR3 runs 15 residues. The CDR3 coding sequence is TGTGCCACCAGTGACCCGGCGGACGGAACCTACGAGCAGTACTTC. Amino acids: CATSDPADGTYEQYF.